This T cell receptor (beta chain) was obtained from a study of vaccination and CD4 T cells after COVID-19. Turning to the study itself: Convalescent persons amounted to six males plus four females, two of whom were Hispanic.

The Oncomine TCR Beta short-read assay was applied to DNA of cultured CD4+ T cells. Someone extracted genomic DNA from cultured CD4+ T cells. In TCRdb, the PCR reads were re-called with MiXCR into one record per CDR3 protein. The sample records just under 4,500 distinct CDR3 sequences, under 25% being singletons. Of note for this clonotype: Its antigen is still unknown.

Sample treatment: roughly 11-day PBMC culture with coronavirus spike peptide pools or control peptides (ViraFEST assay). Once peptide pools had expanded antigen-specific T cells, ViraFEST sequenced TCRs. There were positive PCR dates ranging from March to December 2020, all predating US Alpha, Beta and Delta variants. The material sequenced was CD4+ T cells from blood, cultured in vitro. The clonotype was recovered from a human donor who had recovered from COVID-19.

The CDR3 here is CASSPPLAGGGDTQYF. The CDR3 DNA reads TGCGCCAGCAGCCCCCCCCTAGCGGGGGGGGGGGATACGCAGTATTTT. The V gene is TRBV5-1, the J gene TRBJ2-3; 12 bases agree with TRBD2. This CDR3 has 16 residues. The germline CDR1 and CDR2 sequences are SGHRS and YFSETQ. The V gene end was trimmed by 4 bases and the J gene end by 6 bases; junction bases not matched to a gene: 9.